Following are 17 T cell receptor beta chains from one sample sequenced in a study of memory CD8 T cells in hepatitis C reinfection (dated by TCRdb to the late 2010s). In the paper's terms, the time point label means: late/post reinfection, 12 to 24 weeks after detection. TCR sequencing was performed on the sorted cells directly ex vivo, without any in vitro expansion beforehand. The method was the immunoSEQ multiplex PCR assay. Imported from immuneACCESS, the table was reduced by TCRdb to in-frame sequences with V and J called. These copies leave out some clones; in studies compared against another copy, an unresolved V gene accounts for under half, and the cause of the remainder is not known. Present in this sample are some 46,000 clones, roughly 89% of which were seen just once. 0.65% to 0.8% of the sample goes to the ten largest clones. Sequencing was performed on naive CD8+ T cells sorted from blood. The intended sense of this specimen's cell subset or site label: total naive CD8+CD45RO- T cells. These receptors all stem from a young man with hepatitis C virus infection.

This chain uses TRBV18 with TRBJ1-2; 12 nucleotides agree with TRBD1. CDR3 length equals 17 residues. Per the germline V gene, CDR1 is KGHSH and CDR2 is LQKENI. The junction had 7 bases not matched to a gene; V was cut back by 1 base and J by 4 bases. The CDR3 sequence is CASSPRDRGRSPYGYTF. As DNA, the CDR3 is TGTGCCAGCTCACCACGGGACAGGGGGCGCTCCCCCTATGGCTACACCTTC.

This clone was picked up a small number of times. The CDR3: CAIMDRMNTEAFF. The CDR3 bases are TGTGCCATCATGGACAGGATGAACACTGAAGCTTTCTTT. V gene TRBV6-5 combines with J gene TRBJ1-1; 7 bases fit TRBD1. Germline assignment: CDR1 MNHEY and CDR2 SVGAGI. V dropped 10 bases and J dropped 0; count of bases not matched to a gene: 5. The CDR3 has 13 amino acids.

V gene TRBV6-6 combines with J gene TRBJ1-1; the D gene is possibly TRBD1 (5 bases). Trimming took 0 bases from V and 3 from J, leaving 14 bases between them. CDR1 and CDR2 (germline): MNHNY, SVGAGI (reference sequence). CDR3 length: 16 residues. The CDR3 sequence: CASSYSFEGGDTEAFF. CDR3 DNA sequence: TGTGCCAGCAGTTACTCTTTCGAGGGAGGGGACACTGAAGCTTTCTTT.

The gene calls are TRBV7-2 and TRBJ2-7; 12 bases map to TRBD1. Trimming removed 3 bases from V and 7 bases from J; junction bases left unmatched: 7. Germline V gene sequence: CDR1 SGHTA, CDR2 FQGNSA. The CDR3 length is 15 residues. This chain's CDR3 is CASSLGDRGLEEQYF. The CDR3 region has the DNA TGTGCCAGCAGCTTGGGGGACAGGGGGCTGGAGGAGCAGTACTTC. Using reference TRBV7-2 and TRBJ2-7 for the parts outside the CDR3, the full variable domain is GAGVSQSPSNKVTEKGKDVELRCDPISGHTALYWYRQSLGQGLEFLIYFQGNSAPDKSGLPSDRFSAERTGGSVSTLTIQRTQQEDSAVYLCASSLGDRGLEEQYFGPGTRLTVT.

The chain carries TRBV21-1 and TRBJ1-3. TRBV21-1 is classified as a pseudogene. CDR3 length: 15 residues. For the CDR3, the DNA is TGTGCCAGCAGCGCCCGGGGAGGGTCTGGAAACACCATATATTTT. Translated, it gives CASSARGGSGNTIYF.

The J gene is TRBJ2-7, the V gene TRBV25-1, with 8 bases lining up with TRBD2. Losses at the gene ends were 3 bases for V and 5 bases for J; bases not matched to a gene: 6. The V gene's germline CDR1 is MGHDK and CDR2 SYGVNS. This CDR3 spans 14 amino acids. The CDR3 coding sequence is TGTGCCAGCAGTGATGGAGCGGGAGAAGACGAGCAGTACTTC. Protein product: CASSDGAGEDEQYF.

This chain connects TRBV10-3 to TRBJ1-2, with D possibly being TRBD1 (5 bases). The V end lost 2 bases, the J end lost 2 bases, and 15 bases lay between the germline ends. This CDR3 has 16 residues. Germline V gene lookup returns CDR1 ENHRY and CDR2 SYGVKD. The CDR3 loop reads CAISEPIRQSNYGYTF. CDR3 coding DNA: TGTGCCATCAGTGAGCCCATTAGACAGTCCAACTATGGCTACACCTTC.

This sequence joins TRBV5-1 and TRBJ2-1; 8 bases agree with TRBD2. The CDR3 has 16 residues. After removal of 6 bases from V and 6 bases from J, the junction contained 14 bases not matched to a gene. Germline V lookup: CDR1 SGHRS, CDR2 YFSETQ. CDR3 DNA: TGCGCCAGCACGAGAGCGGCTCTAGCGGGCTCCAATGAGCAGTTCTTC. This codes for CASTRAALAGSNEQFF.

In nucleotides, the CDR3 is TGCAGCGTCGCCATAGCGGGGGGCAGCACCGGGGAGCTGTTTTTT. This encodes CSVAIAGGSTGELFF. The chain couples TRBV29-1 to TRBJ2-2; the match to TRBD2 covers 10 bases. Germline V CDR1 and CDR2: SQVTM, ANQGSEA. V trimming: 6 bases; J trimming: 4 bases; junction bases outside the gene matches: 8. This CDR3 comprises 15 residues.

V usage is TRBV11-3 and J usage is TRBJ2-2, with 7 bases matching TRBD2. Germline CDR1 reads SGHNT; CDR2 reads YENEEA. CDR3 length: 16 amino acids. The ends lost 4 bases at V and 3 bases at J; junction bases unmatched: 8. In DNA, the CDR3 is TGTGCCAGCAGCTCCAGGGCTAGCGGATACACCGGGGAGCTGTTTTTT. This gives the protein CASSSRASGYTGELFF.

Written as DNA, the CDR3 is TGCGCCAGCAGCCAAGTCGGCGGATTTGATGGCTACACCTTC. It is translated as CASSQVGGFDGYTF. This chain connects TRBV4-1 to TRBJ1-2; no reliable D call. CDR3 length: 14 residues. V lost 1 base, J lost 6 bases, and 12 bases lay in between. Germline assignment: CDR1 MGHRA and CDR2 YSYEKL.

The chain combines TRBV30 with TRBJ2-3, with D perhaps TRBD1 (6 bases). The V end was cut by 0 bases, the J end by 0 bases, with 7 bases between. The germline V gene encodes CDR1 GTSNPN and CDR2 SVGIG (reference sequence). CDR3 size: 14 residues. In DNA, the CDR3 is TGTGCCTGGAGTGTAAGGGGGAGCACAGATACGCAGTATTTT. Translating it yields CAWSVRGSTDTQYF.

The rearrangement links TRBV7-6 to TRBJ2-3; TRBD2 is a possible D gene (6 bases). Germline CDR1 and CDR2: SGHVS and FNYEAQ. The length of the CDR3 is 13 residues. The V end lost 1 base, the J end lost 11 bases, and 13 bases lay between the germline ends. The CDR3, as DNA: TGTGCCAGCAGCTTAGGGACGGCGGGGATGCAGTATTTT. It is translated as CASSLGTAGMQYF.

This chain joins TRBV19 and TRBJ2-1; a weak D match, TRBD1 (5 bases). CDR1 and CDR2 (germline): LNHDA, SQIVND (reference sequence). The V end lost 7 bases, the J end lost 7 bases, and 8 bases lay between the germline ends. The CDR3 extends over 11 amino acids. CDR3 sequence (DNA): TGTGCCAGTACTTCAGGGAATGAGCAGTTCTTC. It yields the protein CASTSGNEQFF.

There are a few counts of this clone. The chain couples TRBV6-1 to TRBJ2-7, with 7 bases matching TRBD1. The germline CDR1 and CDR2 sequences are MNHNS and SASEGT. J lost 4 bases, V lost 6 bases, and 3 bases had no gene match. The CDR3 loop spans 12 amino acids. The CDR3 is CASRVTGYEQYF. In DNA form, the CDR3 reads TGTGCCAGCAGAGTGACAGGGTACGAGCAGTACTTC.

The chain carries TRBV6-1 and TRBJ1-2; D unclear. This CDR3 has 15 amino acids. V gave up 5 bases and J gave up 2 bases, with 15 bases separating them. CDR1 is MNHNS, CDR2 SASEGT, per germline. CDR3 sequence reads: CASSNLLEYNYGYTF. The CDR3 DNA follows: TGTGCCAGCAGTAACTTGCTGGAGTACAACTATGGCTACACCTTC.

Only one count was recorded for this clone. The J gene is TRBJ1-4, the V gene TRBV19, with D hard to call. The germline CDR1 and CDR2 sequences are LNHDA and SQIVND (reference sequence). The CDR3 length is 15 residues. V lost 0 bases and J 3 bases, leaving 8 bases between the germline ends. CDR3: CASSIDTGSNEKLFF. CDR3 nucleotide sequence: TGTGCCAGTAGTATAGATACGGGATCTAATGAAAAACTGTTTTTT.